A selection of T cell receptor beta chains follows, all from one sample in a study of a mutant IDH1 vaccine in newly diagnosed glioma. Their antigens remain unidentified. Sequencing used immunoSEQ multiplex PCR; TCRdb keeps in-frame clones, though not all of them. The repertoire holds roughly 70,000 clones, with nearly 85% as singletons. Sequencing used PBMCs, obtained from a glioma patient whose treatment included an IDH1 peptide vaccine. The receptors were gathered from a man aged 18 to 29 with glioma. Both conserved end residues are trimmed from each CDR3.

V gene,J gene,CDR3 protein
TRBV10-3,TRBJ2-3,AISEPRTSGGLTDTQY
TRBV4-3,TRBJ1-1,ASSQFPGQAEAF
TRBV19,TRBJ1-4,ASSIDSGSLNEKLF
TRBV4-3,TRBJ1-1,ASSQASLQNTEAF
TRBV5-1,TRBJ1-1,ASSVTGSTEAF
TRBV27,TRBJ1-4,ASTTGQSSNEKLF
TRBV7-9,TRBJ1-1,ASVGLFGRNTEAF
TRBV6-5,TRBJ2-7,ASRAVGGAKYEQY
TRBV7-2,TRBJ2-6,ASSLGPGANVLT
TRBV4-1,TRBJ2-2,ASSVFVDTGELF
TRBV7-2,TRBJ2-7,ASSGTAYEQY
TRBV29-1,TRBJ1-1,SVAMNTEAF
TRBV2,TRBJ2-2,ASSGQFTGELF
TRBV11-2,TRBJ1-1,ASSARRSEAF
TRBV30,TRBJ1-4,AWSAQPLAAEKLF
TRBV25-1,TRBJ2-7,ASSESGTQYRATYEQY
TRBV5-8,TRBJ2-7,ASSLGGGASYEQY
TRBV19,TRBJ2-2,ASSGGRAGDGELF
TRBV30,TRBJ1-6,AWSVQGDSPLH
TRBV4-1,TRBJ2-6,ASSRSGTAISGANVLT
TRBV4-1,TRBJ2-1,ASSQALAGSYNEQF
TRBV10-3,TRBJ2-1,AISESLLGRGVPGEQF
TRBV7-2,TRBJ2-2,ASSRRGAVSPGELF
TRBV5-1,TRBJ1-2,ASSPPGGGAPNYGYT
TRBV5-6,TRBJ2-3,ASSLSRDTQY
TRBV30,TRBJ1-1,AWSVGPLNTEAF
TRBV6-6,TRBJ1-1,ASSPQGGTTEAF
TRBV4-2,TRBJ1-1,ASSQPIAGGDTEAF
TRBV7-8,TRBJ1-1,ASSPAFPLNTEAF
TRBV6-1,TRBJ2-7,ASSAGTRRYEQY
TRBV6-5,TRBJ2-5,ASSVLAFQETQY
TRBV5-1,TRBJ2-4,ASRTGDLAKNIQY
TRBV7-9,NA,ASVRIAGPPYEQY
TRBV25-1,TRBJ1-2,ASSDFQGGDYGYT
TRBV28,TRBJ2-7,ASSFLGQTYEQY
TRBV5-4,TRBJ1-1,ASSQGAVTHTEAF